The TCR beta chain described here comes from a study of T cells after somatic rescue of genetic block. Data came from immunoSEQ multiplex PCR; TCRdb stores just in-frame clones and leaves some out. This table holds 110,000 or so clones, about 89% found once. V lost 2 bases to trimming and J lost 0 bases, with 14 bases between them. This CDR3 has 16 residues. In germline, CDR1 is LGHNA, CDR2 YSLEER. The sample comprised peripheral blood mononuclear cells (PBMCs). The TCR originated in a woman aged 18-35 years. The J gene is TRBJ2-7, the V gene TRBV4-3; D is perhaps TRBD1 or TRBD2 (5 bases each). The CDR3 region has the DNA TGCGCCAGCAGCCAATCCTCCCCCGGGGCCTCCTACGAGCAGTACTTC. As protein: CASSQSSPGASYEQYF.